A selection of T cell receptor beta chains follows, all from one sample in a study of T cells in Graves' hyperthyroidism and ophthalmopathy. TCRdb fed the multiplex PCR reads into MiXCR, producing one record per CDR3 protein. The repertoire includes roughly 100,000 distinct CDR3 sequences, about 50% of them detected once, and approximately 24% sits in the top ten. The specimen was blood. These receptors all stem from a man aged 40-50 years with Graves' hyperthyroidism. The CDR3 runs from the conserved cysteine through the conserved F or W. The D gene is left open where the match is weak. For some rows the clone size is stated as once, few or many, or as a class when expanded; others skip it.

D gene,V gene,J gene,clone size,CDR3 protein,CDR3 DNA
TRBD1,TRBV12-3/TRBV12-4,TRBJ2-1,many,CASSRTRQGDYEQFF,TGTGCCAGCAGCCGTACAAGACAGGGGGACTATGAGCAGTTCTTC
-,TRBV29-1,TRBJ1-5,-,CSLLSLQDWQPPQHF,TGCAGCCTCCTTTCGCTCCAGGACTGGCAACCGCCCCAGCATTTT
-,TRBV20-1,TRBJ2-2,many,CSARDQEEVTGELFF,TGCAGTGCTAGAGATCAAGAGGAAGTTACCGGGGAGCTGTTTTTT
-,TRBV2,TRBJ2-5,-,CAIVETQYF,TGTGCCATAGTCGAGACCCAGTACTTC
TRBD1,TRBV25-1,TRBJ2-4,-,CASRGVGQAKNIQYF,TGTGCCAGCAGGGGCGTGGGACAGGCAAAAAACATTCAGTACTTC
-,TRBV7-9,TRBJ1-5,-,CASSPAGGNQPQHF,TGTGCCAGCAGCCCCGCGGGAGGGAATCAGCCCCAGCATTTT
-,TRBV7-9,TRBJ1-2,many,CASSLSGGDLRGYTF,TGTGCCAGCAGCTTAAGCGGGGGGGATCTACGGGGCTACACCTTC
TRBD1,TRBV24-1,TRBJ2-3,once,CARVYLGQRADTQYF,TGTGCTCGCGTTTACCTGGGACAGAGGGCAGATACGCAGTATTTT
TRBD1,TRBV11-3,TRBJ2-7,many,CASSGTADEQYF,TGTGCCAGCAGCGGGACAGCGGACGAGCAGTACTTC
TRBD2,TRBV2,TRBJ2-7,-,CASRGGMAYEQYF,TGTGCCAGCAGGGGGGGGATGGCCTACGAGCAGTACTTC
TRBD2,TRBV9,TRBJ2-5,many,CASSFQDRLAGEETQYF,TGTGCCAGCAGCTTCCAAGACCGACTAGCGGGAGAAGAGACCCAGTACTTC
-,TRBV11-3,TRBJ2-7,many,CASSSRLGGNYEQYF,TGTGCCAGCAGCTCCCGTTTGGGGGGAAACTACGAGCAGTACTTC
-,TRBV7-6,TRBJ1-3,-,CASSLSGRLCSGNTIYF,TGTGCCAGCAGCTTATCCGGGAGGCTGTGCTCTGGAAACACCATATATTTT
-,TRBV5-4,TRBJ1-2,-,CASSPADVAF,TGTGCCAGCAGCCCGGCGGACGTCGCCTTC
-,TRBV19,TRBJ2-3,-,CASNIGYSSTDTQYF,TGCGCCAGTAATATAGGGTATTCTAGCACAGATACGCAGTATTTT
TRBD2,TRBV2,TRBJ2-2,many,CASTGGANTGELFF,TGTGCCAGCACGGGGGGGGCGAACACCGGGGAGCTGTTTTTT
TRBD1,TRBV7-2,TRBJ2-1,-,CAWTLGQGVFNEQFF,TGTGCCTGGACTTTAGGACAGGGAGTGTTCAATGAGCAGTTCTTC
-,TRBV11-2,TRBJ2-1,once,CASSLEGVSYEQFF,TGTGCCAGCAGCTTAGAAGGGGTCTCCTACGAGCAGTTCTTC
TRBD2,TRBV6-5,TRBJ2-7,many,CASSYLRTSGGSIYEQYF,TGTGCCAGCAGTTACCTGAGGACTAGCGGGGGGTCTATCTACGAGCAGTACTTC
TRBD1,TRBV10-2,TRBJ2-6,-,CASRSGQGANVLTF,TGCGCCAGCAGGTCGGGACAGGGGGCCAACGTCCTGACTTTC
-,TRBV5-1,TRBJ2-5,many,CASSSFQQGGETQYF,TGCGCCAGCAGCTCTTTCCAACAGGGGGGGGAGACCCAGTACTTC
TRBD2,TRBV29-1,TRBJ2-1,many,CSVDWAREGSDEQFF,TGCAGCGTTGATTGGGCGCGGGAGGGCTCCGATGAGCAGTTCTTC
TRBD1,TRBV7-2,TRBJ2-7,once,CASSKGTGKWEQYF,TGTGCCAGCAGCAAAGGGACAGGGAAGTGGGAGCAGTACTTC
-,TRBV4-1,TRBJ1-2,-,CASSQGGGVPFSNYGYTF,TGCGCCAGCAGCCAAGGTGGGGGGGTCCCGTTTTCTAACTATGGCTACACCTTC
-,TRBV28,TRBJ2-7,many,CASSFATTYEQYF,TGTGCCAGCAGTTTCGCGACCACCTACGAGCAGTACTTC
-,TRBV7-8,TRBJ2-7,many,CASSLVILKGSEQYF,TGTGCCAGCAGCTTAGTAATCCTTAAGGGGAGCGAGCAGTACTTC
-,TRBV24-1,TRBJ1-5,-,CATSGGWQPPQHF,TGTGCCACCAGTGGTGGTTGGCAACCGCCCCAGCATTTT
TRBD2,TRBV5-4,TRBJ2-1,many,CASSLAGGVYNEQFF,TGTGCCAGCAGCCTGGCGGGGGGGGTCTACAATGAGCAGTTCTTC
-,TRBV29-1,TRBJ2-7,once,CSVEVEDEQYF,TGCAGCGTTGAAGTTGAGGACGAGCAGTACTTC
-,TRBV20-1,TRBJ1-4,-,CSAREGIREKLFF,TGCAGTGCTAGAGAGGGGATAAGGGAAAAACTGTTTTTT
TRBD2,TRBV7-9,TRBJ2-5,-,CASSSSSGRETQYF,TGTGCCAGCAGCAGCTCTAGCGGGAGAGAGACCCAGTACTTC
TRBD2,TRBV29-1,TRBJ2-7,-,CSARGGLAEDDEQYF,TGCAGCGCGCGGGGGGGACTAGCGGAAGATGATGAGCAGTACTTC
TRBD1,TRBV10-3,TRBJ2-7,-,CAISGTGGAYEQYF,TGTGCCATCAGCGGGACAGGGGGCGCGTACGAGCAGTACTTC
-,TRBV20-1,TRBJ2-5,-,CSARDIQRETQYF,TGCAGTGCCCGGGACATCCAAAGGGAGACCCAGTACTTC
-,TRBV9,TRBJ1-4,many,CASSPRGTGTNEKLFF,TGTGCCAGCAGCCCTAGGGGAACAGGAACTAATGAAAAACTGTTTTTT
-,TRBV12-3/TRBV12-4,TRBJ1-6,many,CASTPARVIGSPLHF,TGTGCCAGCACCCCGGCCCGGGTTATAGGATCACCCCTCCACTTT
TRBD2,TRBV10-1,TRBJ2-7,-,CASPGLAARREQYF,TGCGCCAGCCCCGGACTAGCGGCACGGCGCGAGCAGTACTTC
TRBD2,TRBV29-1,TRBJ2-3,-,CSVGVSGITDTQYF,TGCAGCGTTGGGGTTAGCGGGATCACAGATACGCAGTATTTT
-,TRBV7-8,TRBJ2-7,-,CASSSYRVTGDYEQYF,TGTGCCAGCAGCTCATACAGGGTGACGGGAGACTACGAGCAGTACTTC
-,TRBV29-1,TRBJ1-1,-,CSFGGEDTEAFF,TGCAGCTTTGGGGGGGAGGACACTGAAGCTTTCTTT
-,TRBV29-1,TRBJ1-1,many,CSVEDQPGDVNTEAFF,TGCAGCGTTGAAGATCAGCCAGGGGATGTGAACACTGAAGCTTTCTTT
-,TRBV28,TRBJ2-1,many,CASSGSRSNEQFF,TGTGCCAGCAGTGGATCTAGGAGTAACGAGCAGTTCTTC
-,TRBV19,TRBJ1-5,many,CASSTSGGGQPQHF,TGTGCCAGTAGTACCTCGGGGGGCGGTCAGCCCCAGCATTTT
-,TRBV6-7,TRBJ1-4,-,CASSYSLIGRSHEKLFF,TGTGCCAGCAGTTACTCCTTGATTGGGCGGTCACATGAAAAACTGTTTTTT
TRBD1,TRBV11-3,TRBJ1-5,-,CASSRRDRWQPPQHF,TGTGCCAGCAGCAGACGGGACAGGTGGCAACCGCCCCAGCATTTT
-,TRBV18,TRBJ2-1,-,CATPYSSSYNEQFF,TGTGCCACCCCATATTCTTCCTCCTACAATGAGCAGTTCTTC